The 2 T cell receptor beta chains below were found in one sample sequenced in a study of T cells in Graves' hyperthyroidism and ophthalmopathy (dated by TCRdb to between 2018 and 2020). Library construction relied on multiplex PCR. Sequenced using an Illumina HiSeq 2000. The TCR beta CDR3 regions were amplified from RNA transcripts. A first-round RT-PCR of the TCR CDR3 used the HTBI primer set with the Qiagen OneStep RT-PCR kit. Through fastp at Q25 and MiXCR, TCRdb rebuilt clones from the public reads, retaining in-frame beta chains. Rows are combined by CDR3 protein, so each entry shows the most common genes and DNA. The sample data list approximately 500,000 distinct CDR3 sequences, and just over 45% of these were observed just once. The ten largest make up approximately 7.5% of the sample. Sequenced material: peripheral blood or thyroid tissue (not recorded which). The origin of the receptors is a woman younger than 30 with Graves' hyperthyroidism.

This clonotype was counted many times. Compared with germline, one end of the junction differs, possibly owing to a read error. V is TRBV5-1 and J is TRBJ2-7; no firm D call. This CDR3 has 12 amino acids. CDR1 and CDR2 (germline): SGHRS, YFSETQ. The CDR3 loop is CASSLGEYEQYF. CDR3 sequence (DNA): TGTGCCAGCAGCCTAGGAGAGTACGAGCAGTACTTC.

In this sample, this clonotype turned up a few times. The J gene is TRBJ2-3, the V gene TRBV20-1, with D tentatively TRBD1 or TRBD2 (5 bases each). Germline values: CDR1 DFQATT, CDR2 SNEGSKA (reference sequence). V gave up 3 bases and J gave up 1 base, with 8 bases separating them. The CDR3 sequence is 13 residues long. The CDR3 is CSARGTRTDTQYF. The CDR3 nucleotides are TGCAGTGCTAGGGGGACCCGCACAGATACGCAGTATTTT.